Detailed here is one T cell receptor beta chain. In blood CD8+ and CD4+ T cells, TCR beta underwent sequencing. These data are taken from a study of CD8 T cells in Susac syndrome. An input of about 0.5 to 1 ug of RNA was subjected to reverse transcription using random hexamers. In TCRdb, the immunoSEQ multiplex PCR reads were re-called with MiXCR into one record per CDR3 protein. The table lists about 300,000 distinct CDR3 sequences, just over 90% of them singletons. The CDR3 is 12 residues long. V was cut by 7 bases and J by 5 bases, with 15 bases left in between. Germline assignment: CDR1 SQVTM and CDR2 ANQGSEA.

The gene calls are TRBV29-1 and TRBJ2-7, with D maybe TRBD2 (7 bases). This TCR was sampled from a human donor with multiple sclerosis. Sequenced material: CD4+ T cells from PBMCs. The CDR3 protein is CSGLQGGDEQYF. CDR3 in DNA: TGCAGCGGCCTACAGGGAGGGGACGAGCAGTACTTC.